Each of the 28 T cell receptor beta chains below was sequenced from the same sample in a study of vaccination effects on CD4 cells after COVID-19 (dated by TCRdb to 2022 to 2024). In the ViraFEST assay, PBMC were stimulated with viral peptide pools, and TCR sequencing was then used to find antigen-specific CD4+ T cell clonotypes based on their expansion. After more than nine days of culture, CD4+ T cells were isolated with the EasySep CD4+ T cell isolation kit. The absence of prior SARS-CoV-2 infection in healthy vaccine recipients was confirmed by negative nucleocapsid antibodies before and after vaccination. Library method: the immunoSEQ multiplex PCR assay. TCRdb holds this immuneACCESS table with in-frame rearrangements only. Some clones are missing; in checked studies, unresolved V genes explain under half, and the rest has no known cause. The sample table contains some 77,000 clones; only one count was recorded for approximately 79% of them. The ten largest clones represent under 4.5% of the sample.

For these TCRs, the target antigens are not known. The sequenced sample was CD4+ T cells from PBMCs cultured with HCoV-OC43 spike peptides, obtained before COVID-19 vaccination. The cell subset or site label corresponds to: HCoV-OC43 spike overlapping peptide pool stimulation. Every receptor here comes from a human donor who received a COVID-19 vaccine.

The J gene is TRBJ1-6, the V gene TRBV19, with TRBD1 as a possible D gene (6 bases). The CDR3 has 16 residues. Germline V CDR1 and CDR2: LNHDA, SQIVND (reference sequence). Trimming left V 5 bases short and J 2 bases short, with 13 bases between. The CDR3 sequence: CASSPQGGTYNSPLHF. DNA of the CDR3: TGTGCCAGTAGTCCACAGGGTGGCACCTATAATTCACCCCTCCACTTT.

The count of this clone is one. The chain links TRBV30 to TRBJ2-5; D not resolved. V was pared by 2 bases and J by 5 bases, with 12 bases between. The germline V gene has CDR1 GTSNPN and CDR2 SVGIG (reference sequence). The CDR3 runs 13 residues. The CDR3 region is CAWSRILGETQYF. CDR3 nucleotide sequence: TGTGCCTGGAGTAGAATTCTAGGGGAGACCCAGTACTTC.

The CDR3 region is CASRDDRGPDTQYF. The DNA of the CDR3 is TGTGCCAGCAGGGACGACAGGGGTCCAGATACGCAGTATTTT. The genes are TRBV6-5 and TRBJ2-3, with 8 bases fitting TRBD1. The CDR3 spans 14 residues. Per germline, CDR1 MNHEY and CDR2 SVGAGI. The trim removed 6 bases at V and 4 bases at J, leaving 6 bases unmatched.

The chain joins TRBV3-1 (or the pseudogene TRBV3-2) to TRBJ1-2; the D is unclear. Looked up from germline, CDR1 is LGHDT and CDR2 is YNNKEL (reference sequence). This CDR3 is built from 14 residues. The germline V and J ends were trimmed by 2 bases and 6 bases, with 13 bases remaining between them. CDR3 bases: TGTGCCAGCAGCCAAAACGCGGGTTTGGATGGCTACACCTTC. Its translation is CASSQNAGLDGYTF.

This clone has just one count. The rearrangement links TRBV30 to TRBJ1-1; D gene unclear. V shed 2 bases and J shed 3 bases, with 10 bases lying between them. The CDR3 has 13 residues. Germline V CDR1 and CDR2: GTSNPN, SVGIG (reference sequence). Written as DNA, the CDR3 is TGTGCCTGGAGTTTCACCGGGGACACTGAAGCTTTCTTT. Its protein product is CAWSFTGDTEAFF.

The sample holds a few counts of this clone. This chain uses TRBV3-1 (or the pseudogene TRBV3-2) with TRBJ1-2; D remains unclear. Trimming removed 2 bases at V and 9 bases at J, with 16 bases between. The CDR3 spans 14 residues. Germline V gives CDR1 LGHDT, CDR2 YNNKEL (reference sequence). CDR3 protein: CASSQIQIGKSYTF. In DNA, the CDR3 is TGTGCCAGCAGCCAAATACAGATTGGAAAGAGCTACACCTTC.

The genes are TRBV5-4 and TRBJ2-2, with 10 bases that match TRBD1. This CDR3 contains 16 residues. CDR1 is SGHNT and CDR2 is YYREEE in the germline V gene (reference sequence). The ends lost 1 base at V and 9 bases at J; junction bases unmatched: 9. CDR3 DNA: TGTGCCAGCAGCTTGCCGGACAGGGGGATCCACCGGGAGCTGTTTTTT. It translates to CASSLPDRGIHRELFF.

In this sample, this clone turned up a few times. The chain is built from TRBV15 and TRBJ1-4; D gene uncertain. CDR3 length: 13 amino acids. The germline V gene has CDR1 LNHNV and CDR2 YYDKDF (reference sequence). V dropped 1 base and J dropped 7 bases, with 7 bases sitting between them. For the CDR3, the DNA is TGTGCCACCAGCAGAGTCCCTAGTGAAAAACTGTTTTTT. Amino acid sequence: CATSRVPSEKLFF.

The V and J genes are TRBV7-2 and TRBJ1-1, with D unresolved. The CDR3 totals 12 residues. The V end was cut by 4 bases, the J end by 1 base, with 4 bases between. Germline CDR1 reads SGHTA; CDR2 reads FQGNSA. Here the CDR3 DNA reads TGTGCCAGCAGCTCATCGAACACTGAAGCTTTCTTT. Its translation is CASSSSNTEAFF.

Only a few counts were recorded for this clone. The chain combines TRBV6-2 or TRBV6-3 with TRBJ1-1; no clear D gene. CDR1 MNHEY and CDR2 SVGEGT come from the germline V gene. Trimming removed 5 bases at V and 5 bases at J, with 12 bases between. CDR3 length equals 13 residues. The CDR3 DNA reads as TGTGCCAGCAGTCCCCGGTATGGGACTGAAGCTTTCTTT. Translating it yields CASSPRYGTEAFF.

This clone was seen only a few times. The chain employs TRBV27 and TRBJ2-1, with a weak D call TRBD2 (7 bases). The ends were cut back, 3 bases at V and 7 bases at J, with 22 bases in the middle. Germline V gene data show CDR1 as MNHEY and CDR2 as SMNVEV (reference sequence). The CDR3 runs to 17 residues. Here the CDR3 DNA reads TGTGCCAGCAGTTTGTGGTCCGTCTGGCGGGGGCCGAATGAGCAGTTCTTC. Amino acid sequence: CASSLWSVWRGPNEQFF.

The chain carries TRBV6-5 and TRBJ1-4; D not resolved. Germline V gives CDR1 MNHEY, CDR2 SVGAGI. The CDR3 has 13 amino acids. V dropped 6 bases and J dropped 4 bases, with 9 bases sitting between them. The chain's CDR3 is CASSPSGNEKLFF. DNA for the CDR3: TGTGCCAGCAGCCCGTCGGGTAATGAAAAACTGTTTTTT.

This clone was counted once. The J gene is TRBJ2-3, the V gene TRBV9; 10 positions match TRBD2. CDR3 length equals 17 residues. V dropped 0 bases and J dropped 1; count of bases not matched to a gene: 5. Germline-derived CDR1 and CDR2 are SGDLS and YYNGEE. The CDR3 loop reads CASSVGFGTSGTDTQYF. CDR3 nucleotides: TGTGCCAGCAGCGTAGGGTTTGGGACTAGCGGCACAGATACGCAGTATTTT.

This sequence joins TRBV18 and TRBJ2-5, with D maybe TRBD1 (5 bases). Germline CDR1 reads KGHSH; CDR2 reads LQKENI. V was shortened by 4 bases and J by 3 bases, with 9 bases between the two germline ends. The CDR3 runs to 13 residues. The CDR3: CASSLGHKETQYF. CDR3 coding DNA: TGTGCCAGCTCACTAGGACATAAAGAGACCCAGTACTTC.

This clone was detected only a few times. The chain carries TRBV20-1 and TRBJ2-1, with no clear D. Trimming left V 5 bases short and J 5 bases short, with 7 bases between. Germline CDR1 is DFQATT and CDR2 is SNEGSKA (reference sequence). The CDR3 is made up of 11 amino acids. Here the CDR3 reads CSADGHNEQFF. The CDR3 DNA reads TGCAGTGCTGACGGGCACAATGAGCAGTTCTTC.

This clone was recorded a few times. The J gene is TRBJ1-1, the V gene TRBV18; TRBD1 is a possible D gene (6 bases). Trimming shortened V by 3 bases and J by 3 bases, and 14 bases separated the two germline ends. The germline gives CDR1 KGHSH, CDR2 LQKENI. The CDR3 contains 15 residues. The CDR3 loop is CASSPTGYSYTEAFF. In DNA form, the CDR3 reads TGTGCCAGCTCACCCACAGGGTATTCGTACACTGAAGCTTTCTTT.

This chain links TRBV18 with TRBJ2-5; TRBD1 agrees at 7 bases. Germline CDR1 is KGHSH and CDR2 is LQKENI. The CDR3 is 18 amino acids. V shed 3 bases and J 5 bases; nucleotides not matched to a gene: 18. The CDR3 DNA follows: TGTGCCAGCTCACCTCGAATAGTTAATTCGGGACAGAGGGAGACCCAGTACTTC. Protein: CASSPRIVNSGQRETQYF.

The genes are TRBV7-8 and TRBJ2-7; possibly TRBD1 for D (6 bases). Germline V CDR1 and CDR2: SGHVS, FQNEAQ. With 0 bases removed from V and 2 bases from J, the gap between germline ends came to 11 bases. CDR3 length: 15 residues. CDR3 in amino acids: CASSLAGHQTYEQYV. The DNA for the CDR3 is TGTGCCAGCAGCTTAGCGGGACACCAGACCTACGAGCAGTACGTC.

This clone was counted between two and nine times. The rearrangement joins TRBV7-3 to TRBJ2-3; 7 bases match TRBD1. V dropped 1 base and J dropped 7; count of bases not matched to a gene: 5. The V gene's germline CDR1 is SGHTA and CDR2 FQGTGA. This CDR3 comprises 14 residues. The CDR3 DNA reads TGTGCCAGCAGCTTAAACCGGGACAGTAATACGCAGTATTTT. This encodes CASSLNRDSNTQYF.

The CDR3 protein is CASSLGTSGNQPQHF. The CDR3, as DNA: TGTGCCAGCAGCTTAGGAACGTCGGGCAATCAGCCCCAGCATTTT. This chain connects TRBV7-9 to TRBJ1-5; D remains ambiguous. The CDR3 is 15 residues long. CDR1 and CDR2 from the germline V gene are SEHNR and FQNEAQ (reference sequence). Trimming took off 1 base at V and 2 bases at J, with 9 bases between the two ends.

V is TRBV7-8 and J is TRBJ1-6; the D is unclear. Germline values: CDR1 SGHVS, CDR2 FQNEAQ. Trimming pared 5 bases from V and 0 bases from J, leaving 8 bases between. CDR3 length: 15 amino acids. The CDR3 coding sequence is TGTGCCAGCAGCCACGGTGCCTCCTATAATTCACCCCTCCACTTT. Translated, it gives CASSHGASYNSPLHF. The full variable domain, rest sourced from reference TRBV7-8 and TRBJ1-6, is GAGVSQSPRYKVAKRGQDVALRCDPISGHVSLFWYQQALGQGPEFLTYFQNEAQLDKSGLPSDRFFAERPEGSVSTLKIQRTQQEDSAVYLCASSHGASYNSPLHFGNGTRLTVT.

This clone has only a few counts. This chain joins TRBV19 and TRBJ2-7, with D perhaps matching TRBD2 (5 bases). Trimming removed 11 bases from V and 5 bases from J, with 13 bases in between. CDR1 and CDR2 (germline): LNHDA, SQIVND (reference sequence). The CDR3 extends over 11 amino acids. DNA for the CDR3: TGTGCCCGGGATTTCCACCACGAGCAGTACGTC. It encodes CARDFHHEQYV.

The V gene is TRBV3-1 (or the pseudogene TRBV3-2), the J gene TRBJ1-2; TRBD1 agrees at 9 bases. The V segment lost 4 bases and the J segment 8 bases; nucleotides outside the gene matches: 11. Germline CDR1 LGHDT, CDR2 YNNKEL (reference sequence). CDR3 size: 15 residues. As DNA, the CDR3 is TGTGCCAGCAGCCCCCGGGACAGGGCCCAGTCCGGCTACACCTTC. This gives the protein CASSPRDRAQSGYTF.

This chain uses TRBV30 with TRBJ1-2, with no clear D. V lost 1 base to trimming and J lost 7 bases, with 13 bases between them. Germline assignment: CDR1 GTSNPN and CDR2 SVGIG (reference sequence). The CDR3 is made up of 13 amino acids. CDR3 residues: CAWSGQDFRGYTF. CDR3 bases: TGTGCCTGGAGTGGGCAGGATTTTCGTGGCTACACCTTC. Supplemented by reference TRBV30 and TRBJ1-2, the full variable domain reads SQTIHQWPATLVQPVGSPLSLECTVEGTSNPNLYWYRQAAGRGLQLLFYSVGIGQISSEVPQNLSASRPQDRQFILSSKKLLLSDSGFYLCAWSGQDFRGYTFGSGTRLTVV.

The chain joins TRBV18 to TRBJ1-1; D may be TRBD1 (5 bases). V shed 2 bases and J shed 0 bases, with 22 bases lying between them. CDR1 is KGHSH, CDR2 LQKENI, per germline. CDR3 size: 19 residues. The CDR3: CASSPNPSGAGPMNTEAFF. In DNA form, the CDR3 reads TGTGCCAGCTCACCAAACCCGTCGGGAGCGGGGCCCATGAACACTGAAGCTTTCTTT.

The chain employs TRBV4-2 and TRBJ1-1; D possibly corresponds to TRBD1 (5 bases). CDR3 length equals 14 residues. Germline loops: CDR1 LGHNA, CDR2 YNFKEQ. V shed 1 base and J shed 7 bases, with 13 bases lying between them. The CDR3 DNA follows: TGTGCCAGCAGCCAAGGATGGGGGGACGGTGAAGCTTTCTTT. Protein: CASSQGWGDGEAFF.

This chain joins TRBV5-6 and TRBJ2-4; 7 bases line up with TRBD1. This CDR3 spans 16 amino acids. Germline V lookup: CDR1 SGHDT, CDR2 YYEEEE. The V segment lost 3 bases and the J segment 9 bases; nucleotides outside the gene matches: 15. This CDR3 reads CASSSRDRGVRSIQYF. The CDR3 DNA reads as TGTGCCAGCAGCTCCCGGGACAGAGGAGTGAGGAGCATTCAGTACTTC.

There are a few counts of this clone. This chain links TRBV7-2 with TRBJ2-2; the D is unclear. The germline gives CDR1 SGHTA, CDR2 FQGNSA. The V and J ends lost 0 bases and 4 bases respectively, with 12 bases between them. CDR3 length: 16 amino acids. CDR3 sequence (DNA): TGTGCCAGCAGCTTAGCCGCCAGCCTAACCACCGGGGAGCTGTTTTTT. Amino acid sequence: CASSLAASLTTGELFF.